A selection of T cell receptor beta chains follows, all from one sample in a study of tumor-infiltrating lymphocytes in localized non-small cell lung cancer. Clones were sequenced by immunoSEQ multiplex PCR, and TCRdb holds only the in-frame ones, with some missing. The data hold 6,000 to 7,500 clones, with 74% observed a single time. Source material: uninvolved lung tissue not adjacent to the tumor. These receptors were collected from a human donor with non-small cell lung cancer. Both conserved end residues are trimmed from each CDR3. Fields, in order: J gene, V gene, CDR3 protein.

TRBJ2-6 | TRBV5-1 | ASSRGSGANVLT
TRBJ2-7 | TRBV7-2 | ASSLALIGLAGVAYEQY
TRBJ2-1 | TRBV7-2 | ASSLVSGGAAAGQF
TRBJ2-1 | TRBV21-1 | ASGPADEQF
TRBJ1-6 | TRBV30 | AWSITGSWSYNSPLH
TRBJ2-3 | TRBV5-4 | ASSLAGQGEFDTQY
TRBJ1-5 | TRBV5-4 | ASSLGPDSNQPQH
TRBJ2-7 | TRBV4-2 | ASRSRDKGSYEQY
TRBJ1-1 | TRBV4-2 | ASSPQGRGNTEAF
TRBJ2-2 | TRBV12-5 | ASGQQGDTGELF
TRBJ2-3 | TRBV9 | ASSVGPEVDTQY
TRBJ1-2 | TRBV30 | ACYPTGTALTHKT
TRBJ1-4 | TRBV5-5 | ASSTNRVLTNEKLF
TRBJ2-1 | TRBV9 | ASMGGHYNEQF
TRBJ2-5 | TRBV5-5 | ASSLGRAQETQY
TRBJ1-2 | TRBV7-8 | ASSLVLRVTQNYGYT
TRBJ2-7 | TRBV11-2 | ASSLDGTGAYEQY
TRBJ2-1 | TRBV7-2 | ASSLGPGLAGGDNEQF
TRBJ2-1 | TRBV4-3 | ASSYYNEQF
TRBJ1-5 | TRBV19 | ASSIQGRGNQPQH
TRBJ1-4 | TRBV30 | AWGPRDRATNEKLF
TRBJ2-2 | TRBV6-5 | ASSGENTGELF
TRBJ2-1 | TRBV10-3 | AISTSGGYNEQF
TRBJ2-1 | TRBV5-6 | ASSRTPISYNEQF
TRBJ1-2 | TRBV7-9 | ASSSRSGNYGYT
TRBJ2-6 | TRBV21-1 | ASSKDPGANVLT
TRBJ1-4 | TRBV25-1 | ASSEMNEKLF
TRBJ1-6 | TRBV25-1 | ASNAGNSPLH
TRBJ1-5 | TRBV19 | ASRESGPNQPQH
TRBJ1-3 | TRBV9 | ASSVEGPMSSGNTIY
TRBJ1-1 | TRBV6-6 | ASSPGSTEAF
TRBJ2-5 | TRBV18 | ASSREETQY
TRBJ2-3 | TRBV10-2 | ASSRTAGGGNTDTQY
TRBJ2-3 | TRBV6-4 | ASSEGLAGGPDTQY
TRBJ2-5 | TRBV27 | ASSLLSSRVSQY
TRBJ2-1 | TRBV11-2 | ASILSRTGGSEQF
TRBJ2-5 | TRBV27 | ASSSQPTGTETQY